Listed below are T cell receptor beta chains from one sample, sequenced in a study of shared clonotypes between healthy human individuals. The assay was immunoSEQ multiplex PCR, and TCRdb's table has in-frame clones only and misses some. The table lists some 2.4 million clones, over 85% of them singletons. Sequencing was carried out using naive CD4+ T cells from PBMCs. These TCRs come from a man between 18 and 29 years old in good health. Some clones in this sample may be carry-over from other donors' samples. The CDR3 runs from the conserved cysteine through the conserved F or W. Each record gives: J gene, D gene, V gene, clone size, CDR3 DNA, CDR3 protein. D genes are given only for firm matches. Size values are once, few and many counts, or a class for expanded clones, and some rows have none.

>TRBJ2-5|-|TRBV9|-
TGTGCCAGCAGCGGGCCCAGGCCTCGGGAGACCCAGTACTTC
CASSGPRPRETQYF
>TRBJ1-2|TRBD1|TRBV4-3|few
TGCGCCAGCAGCCGTGCCTGGACAGGGGTGGGCTACACCTTC
CASSRAWTGVGYTF
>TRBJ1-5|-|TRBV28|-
TGTGCCAGCACACAGGGAGGAGGCAATCAGCCCCAGCATTTT
CASTQGGGNQPQHF
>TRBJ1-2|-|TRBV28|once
TGTGCCAGCAGTTTAAACGCGCGCGGCTACACCTTC
CASSLNARGYTF
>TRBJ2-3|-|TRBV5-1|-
TGCGCCAGCAGACCAACCCGACCAACAGATACGCAGTATTTT
CASRPTRPTDTQYF
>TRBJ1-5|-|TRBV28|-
TGTGCCAGCAGTTTTCTCCGGGGGTTACCTCAGCCCCAGCATTTT
CASSFLRGLPQPQHF
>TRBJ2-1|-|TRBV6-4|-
TGTGCCAGCAGCCCCGGGCCTTCGGACGATGAGCAGTTCTTC
CASSPGPSDDEQFF
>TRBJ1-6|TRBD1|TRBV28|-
TGTGCCAGCATCCTAGACAGGGGGGATTCACCCCTCCACTTT
CASILDRGDSPLHF
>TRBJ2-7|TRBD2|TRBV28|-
TGTGCCAGCAGTCAGCCGACTAGCGGTAGCTACGAGCAGTACTTC
CASSQPTSGSYEQYF
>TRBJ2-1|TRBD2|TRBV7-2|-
TGTGCCACCGCGGGAGTCTCGCATTACAATGAGCAGTTCTTC
CATAGVSHYNEQFF
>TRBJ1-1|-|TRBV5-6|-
TGTGCCAGCAGTTCGGGGGGGACTGAAGCTTTCTTT
CASSSGGTEAFF
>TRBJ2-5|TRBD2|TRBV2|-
TGTGCCAGCAGTGAAGGTCTAGCGGGAGACCAAGAGACCCAGTACTTC
CASSEGLAGDQETQYF
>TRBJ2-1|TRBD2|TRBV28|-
TGTGCCAGCAGTTTACTGAGCTGGCGGGAGTCGTTCAATGAGCAGTTCTTC
CASSLLSWRESFNEQFF
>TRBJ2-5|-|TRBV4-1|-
TGCGCCAGCAGCCAACCCGGGGGGCGGCCAGGGACCCAGTACTTC
CASSQPGGRPGTQYF
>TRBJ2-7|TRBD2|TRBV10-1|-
TGCGCCAGCCGTTACCTCTCCTTCGCGGGAGATAGGGTTTACGAGCAGTACTTC
CASRYLSFAGDRVYEQYF
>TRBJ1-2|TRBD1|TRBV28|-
TGTGCCAGCAGTTTGCCCGGGACAGGGTACGATGGCTACACCTTC
CASSLPGTGYDGYTF
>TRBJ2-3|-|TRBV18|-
TGTGCCAGCTCACCATCTAGGGGCACAGATACGCAGTATTTT
CASSPSRGTDTQYF
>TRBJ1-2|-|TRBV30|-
TGTGCCTGGACAAGAGGCTCTTCTGCAACCAATGGCTACACCTTC
CAWTRGSSATNGYTF
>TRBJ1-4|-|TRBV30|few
TGTGCCTGCGGGGGAAGTGAAAAACTGTTTTTT
CACGGSEKLFF
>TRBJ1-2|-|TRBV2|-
TGTGCCAGCACCCGTGACCAGGCGAATGGCTACACCTTC
CASTRDQANGYTF
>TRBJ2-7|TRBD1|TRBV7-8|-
TGTGCCAGCAGCTTCTCCGTATCGGACAGGGGTTACGAGCAGTACTTC
CASSFSVSDRGYEQYF
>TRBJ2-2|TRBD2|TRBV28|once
TGTGCCAGCAGTTTATGGTGGCTAGCGGGAGGGAAGAACACCGGGGAGCTGTTTTTT
CASSLWWLAGGKNTGELFF
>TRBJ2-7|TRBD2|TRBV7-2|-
TGTGCCAGCAGCTTAGTAAGGCTAGCGGGAAGCTACGAGCAGTACTTC
CASSLVRLAGSYEQYF
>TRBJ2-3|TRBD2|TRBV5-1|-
TGCGCCAGCAGCCTGACTAGCGGGAGGGGAACAGATACGCAGTATTTT
CASSLTSGRGTDTQYF
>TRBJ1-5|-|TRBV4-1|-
TGCGCCAGCAGCCAATCCGTGATGACGGGGGGCTGGGAGCCCCAGCATTTT
CASSQSVMTGGWEPQHF
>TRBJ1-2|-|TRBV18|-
TGTGCCAGCTCACTGACGGAGACTAACTATGGCTACACCTTC
CASSLTETNYGYTF
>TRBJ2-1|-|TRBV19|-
TGTGCCAGTAGTATGGAGGGGCTCGGGGGAAATGAGCAGTTCTTC
CASSMEGLGGNEQFF
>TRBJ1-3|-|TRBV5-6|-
TGTGCCAGCAGCTATATACGGGGGTATCGAAACACCATATATTTT
CASSYIRGYRNTIYF
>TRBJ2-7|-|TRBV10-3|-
TGTGCCATCAGTGAGGGCCAGGACTCCTACGAGCAGTACTTC
CAISEGQDSYEQYF
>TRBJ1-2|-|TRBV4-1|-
TGCGCCAGCAAACTAGTTCGAGGGGTCCGCGGTCATGGCTACACCTTC
CASKLVRGVRGHGYTF
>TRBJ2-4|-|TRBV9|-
TGTGCCAGCAGCGTAGGTTGGAAACAGGGCAAAAACATTCAGTACTTC
CASSVGWKQGKNIQYF
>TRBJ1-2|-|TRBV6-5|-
TGTGCCAGCAGTTACTCAGGGGGTATAGGTGGCTACACCTTC
CASSYSGGIGGYTF
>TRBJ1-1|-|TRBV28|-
TGTGCCAGCACCACCTACCTGAACACTGAAGCTTTCTTT
CASTTYLNTEAFF
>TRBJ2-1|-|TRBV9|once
TGTGCCAGCAGCGTAGTGGGGTTGGGCGACGTCGAGCAGTTCTTC
CASSVVGLGDVEQFF
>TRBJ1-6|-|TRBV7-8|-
TGTGCCAGCAGCTCAGACCTGCCGGGGAATAATTCACCCCTCCACTTT
CASSSDLPGNNSPLHF
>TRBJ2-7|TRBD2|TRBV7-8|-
TGTGCCAGCAGCTTAGGCTTCCGACGGACTAGCGGGAGGGCCTACGAGCAGTACTTC
CASSLGFRRTSGRAYEQYF